These 29 T cell receptor beta chains were sequenced from one sample in a study of blood T cell repertoires in COVID-19. TCRdb's copy holds only in-frame clones and misses some; the assay was immunoSEQ multiplex PCR. The sample carries about 190,000 clones, 70% to 80% recorded once. The sample taken for sequencing was peripheral blood. All receptors derive from a woman aged 50 to 65 with acute or convalescent COVID-19.

CDR3 DNA: TGTGCCAGCAGTGAGCTTACGGGGAGCTCCTATAATTCACCCCTCCACTTT. Translation: CASSELTGSSYNSPLHF. The chain recombines TRBV25-1 with TRBJ1-6; D unresolved. The CDR3 loop spans 17 amino acids. Trimming took off 3 bases at V and 0 bases at J, with 12 bases between the two ends. From germline, CDR1 is MGHDK and CDR2 SYGVNS.

V gene TRBV3-1 (or the pseudogene TRBV3-2) combines with J gene TRBJ1-5; 9 positions match TRBD1. This CDR3 comprises 15 residues. Trimming took 3 bases from V and 9 from J; bases not matched to a gene: 9. The germline V gene has CDR1 LGHDT and CDR2 YNNKEL (reference sequence). The CDR3 is CASSQGGGQGWPQHF. The DNA for the CDR3 is TGTGCCAGCAGCCAGGGGGGGGGACAGGGTTGGCCCCAGCATTTT.

This sequence joins TRBV28 and TRBJ2-7, with TRBD1 as a possible D gene (5 bases). This CDR3 contains 15 residues. Trimming stripped 7 bases from V and 3 bases from J, with 19 bases between. Germline CDR1 reads MDHEN; CDR2 reads SYDVKM. For the CDR3, the DNA is TGTGCCAGCAACAGTGGGGCAGGCGTAATCTACGAGCAGTACTTC. Translated, it gives CASNSGAGVIYEQYF.

The count of this clone is one. The chain links TRBV28 to TRBJ2-1; 8 bases align to TRBD1. With V trimmed by 6 bases and J by 6 bases, 4 bases remained unmatched. Germline values: CDR1 MDHEN, CDR2 SYDVKM. The CDR3 length is 13 residues. The CDR3 protein is CASSWTGSNEQFF. The CDR3 DNA follows: TGTGCCAGCAGCTGGACAGGGTCCAATGAGCAGTTCTTC.

The chain joins TRBV12-5 to TRBJ2-7; a possible D gene is TRBD1 (6 bases). CDR1 and CDR2 from the germline V gene are LGHNT and FRNRAP. Trimming removed 6 bases at V and 4 bases at J, with 13 bases between. CDR3 length: 13 residues. CDR3 protein: CASGGGRGYEQYF. DNA for the CDR3: TGTGCTAGTGGAGGGGGTAGAGGGTACGAGCAGTACTTC.

This clone was counted between two and nine times. V is TRBV7-2 and J is TRBJ1-6; 10 nucleotides match TRBD1. This CDR3 has 14 amino acids. Germline CDR1 SGHTA, CDR2 FQGNSA. V shed 6 bases, J shed 9 bases, and the junction held 5 bases outside the gene matches. The CDR3 here is CASRPGTGVSPLHF. The CDR3 DNA is TGTGCCAGCAGACCCGGGACAGGGGTTTCACCCCTCCACTTT.

This clone was seen once. This chain connects TRBV7-2 to TRBJ1-4; D is undetermined. CDR1 SGHTA and CDR2 FQGNSA come from the germline V gene. This CDR3 has 14 amino acids. V dropped 2 bases and J dropped 4 bases, with 8 bases sitting between them. CDR3 region: CASSLRGYNEKLFF. DNA for the CDR3: TGTGCCAGCAGCTTAAGAGGGTATAATGAAAAACTGTTTTTT.

This clone was found a few times. The gene calls are TRBV28 and TRBJ1-5; D gene uncertain. Germline CDR1 is MDHEN and CDR2 is SYDVKM. V was trimmed by 8 bases and J by 5 bases, leaving 4 bases between them. CDR3 length equals 10 residues. In nucleotides, the CDR3 is TGTGCCAGCCCGTATCAGCCCCAGCATTTT. Amino acid sequence: CASPYQPQHF.

The V gene is TRBV30, the J gene TRBJ2-2; 10 nucleotides line up with TRBD1. V lost 8 bases to trimming and J lost 1 base; unmatched junction nucleotides: 7. This CDR3 spans 15 amino acids. Germline V gene lookup returns CDR1 GTSNPN and CDR2 SVGIG (reference sequence). The DNA of the CDR3 is TGTGCCGCGAGACAGGGGGCTGGGAACACCGGGGAGCTGTTTTTT. Protein: CAARQGAGNTGELFF.

This clone has more than one count but fewer than ten. The DNA of the CDR3 is TGTGCCAGTAGTCCCCGGACAGGGGCCATGTCTAACTATGGCTACACCTTC. Its translation: CASSPRTGAMSNYGYTF. The genes are TRBV19 and TRBJ1-2; TRBD1 aligns across 9 bases. From germline, CDR1 is LNHDA and CDR2 SQIVND (reference sequence). The V and J ends lost 5 bases and 0 bases, in that order; junction bases with no gene match: 10. The CDR3 extends over 17 amino acids. Using reference TRBV19 and TRBJ1-2 for the parts outside the CDR3, the full variable domain is DGGITQSPKYLFRKEGQNVTLSCEQNLNHDAMYWYRQDPGQGLRLIYYSQIVNDFQKGDIAEGYSVSREKKESFPLTVTSAQKNPTAFYLCASSPRTGAMSNYGYTFGSGTRLTVV.

The chain joins TRBV7-8 to TRBJ2-2; 8 bases map to TRBD2. CDR1 SGHVS and CDR2 FQNEAQ come from the germline V gene. This CDR3 is 16 amino acids long. The V and J ends lost 4 bases and 6 bases, in that order; junction bases with no gene match: 10. In DNA, the CDR3 is TGTGCCAGCAGCTCAGATCCGGGACTAGGGGCCGGGGAGCTGTTTTTT. Protein sequence: CASSSDPGLGAGELFF.

The V call is TRBV6-5, the J call TRBJ2-1; 8 bases align to TRBD2. Germline CDR1 is MNHEY and CDR2 is SVGAGI. The J segment lost 7 bases and the V segment lost 5 bases, leaving 7 bases of the junction unmatched. This CDR3 is 14 amino acids long. CDR3 residues: CASSRLAGRNEQFF. CDR3 DNA sequence: TGTGCCAGCAGTCGGTTAGCGGGGAGGAATGAGCAGTTCTTC.

This chain links TRBV7-8 with TRBJ2-3; D possibly corresponds to TRBD2 (5 bases). CDR1 and CDR2 from the germline V gene are SGHVS and FQNEAQ. CDR3 length: 13 residues. V gave up 8 bases and J gave up 4 bases, with 13 bases separating them. The DNA of the CDR3 is TGTGCCAGCGTCGGGATTGTCGCAGATACGCAGTATTTT. This encodes CASVGIVADTQYF.

The rearrangement links TRBV11-2 to TRBJ2-7; 10 bases fit TRBD1. CDR3 length: 19 amino acids. Germline CDR1 is SGHAT and CDR2 is FQNNGV. Unmatched junction bases numbered 15, after V lost 4 bases and J lost 0 bases. The CDR3 sequence is CASSSDGTGVLPSSYEQYF. For the CDR3, the DNA is TGTGCCAGCAGCTCTGATGGGACAGGGGTTCTTCCCAGCTCCTACGAGCAGTACTTC.

This clone appeared once. Compared with germline, one end of the junction differs, possibly owing to a read error. This chain connects TRBV11-2 to TRBJ2-7, with a tentative D call TRBD1 (6 bases). Germline V gene lookup returns CDR1 SGHAT and CDR2 FQNNGV. CDR3 length: 14 residues. For the CDR3, the DNA is TGTGCCAGCACCTTACAGGGACACACCTACGAGCAGTACTTC. Protein sequence: CASTLQGHTYEQYF.

V gene TRBV19 combines with J gene TRBJ1-5; 7 nucleotides line up with TRBD1. Germline V gene lookup returns CDR1 LNHDA and CDR2 SQIVND (reference sequence). Trimming cost V 10 bases and J 4 bases; bases outside gene matches: 7. CDR3 size: 13 residues. CDR3 nucleotides: TGTGCCACCTCCGACAGGGAAAATCAGCCCCAGCATTTT. It codes for CATSDRENQPQHF.

The genes are TRBV6-5 and TRBJ2-1; 10 bases are shared with TRBD2. This CDR3 comprises 15 residues. Germline V gene sequence: CDR1 MNHEY, CDR2 SVGAGI. Unmatched junction bases numbered 7, after V lost 6 bases and J lost 5 bases. The CDR3 here is CASRSGTSVHNEQFF. CDR3 DNA: TGTGCCAGCAGGTCCGGGACTAGCGTCCACAATGAGCAGTTCTTC.

The rearrangement links TRBV2 to TRBJ1-1, with 7 bases aligning to TRBD1. The V and J ends lost 10 bases and 9 bases, in that order; junction bases with no gene match: 14. Germline CDR1 and CDR2: SNHLY and FYNNEI. This CDR3 is 13 amino acids long. The CDR3 is CATLPTGTFQAFF. The CDR3 nucleotides read TGTGCCACCCTGCCGACAGGGACTTTCCAAGCTTTCTTT.

CDR3 DNA sequence: TGTGCCAGCAGTTTTCCCCTTGATCAGGCAGGGCGTCTACCCAACACTGAAGCTTTCTTT. Its translation: CASSFPLDQAGRLPNTEAFF. This chain uses TRBV28 with TRBJ1-1; possibly TRBD1 for D (5 bases). The V end was cut by 3 bases, the J end by 2 bases, with 28 bases between. The CDR3 is 20 residues long. Germline V gene sequence: CDR1 MDHEN, CDR2 SYDVKM.

The chain has TRBV30 and TRBJ2-1; D is unresolved. Germline loops: CDR1 GTSNPN, CDR2 SVGIG (reference sequence). The V gene lost 2 bases and the J gene lost 3 bases, with 17 bases spanning the gap. The CDR3 sequence is 16 residues long. The CDR3 region has the DNA TGTGCCTGGAGTTCCTACGCCCATCGACTCTACAATGAGCAGTTCTTC. This gives the protein CAWSSYAHRLYNEQFF.

This clone was detected a few times. The chain recombines TRBV6-5 with TRBJ2-7, with 7 bases matching TRBD2. J gave up 3 bases and V 6 bases, and 5 bases lay outside the gene matches. The CDR3 extends over 13 amino acids. In germline, CDR1 is MNHEY, CDR2 SVGAGI. The CDR3 region is CASRGAGVYEQYF. The CDR3, as DNA: TGTGCCAGCAGAGGGGCGGGGGTCTACGAGCAGTACTTC.

The CDR3 spells CASSLSGGVTDTQYF. The CDR3 nucleotides are TGTGCCAGCAGTCTCAGCGGGGGGGTCACAGATACGCAGTATTTT. This chain uses TRBV2 with TRBJ2-3; 10 bases line up with TRBD2. Trimming cost V 5 bases and J 2 bases; bases outside gene matches: 4. The CDR3 runs 15 residues. CDR1 SNHLY and CDR2 FYNNEI come from the germline V gene.

J is TRBJ2-7 and V is TRBV11-2; weak D call: TRBD1 (6 bases). Germline values: CDR1 SGHAT, CDR2 FQNNGV. There are 13 residues in the CDR3. V lost 2 bases and J lost 3, with 8 bases in between. The CDR3 loop is CASSLSDSYEQYF. DNA of the CDR3: TGTGCCAGCAGCTTATCGGACAGCTACGAGCAGTACTTC.

The chain recombines TRBV29-1 with TRBJ2-1; 7 bases fit TRBD2. The trim removed 5 bases at V and 9 bases at J, leaving 7 bases unmatched. The length of the CDR3 is 12 residues. Germline lookup yields CDR1 SQVTM and CDR2 ANQGSEA. The CDR3 region is CSVRGGSSEQFF. CDR3 nucleotide sequence: TGCAGCGTTCGCGGGGGATCATCTGAGCAGTTCTTC.

This clone was seen a single time. The chain couples TRBV6-5 to TRBJ2-7; 10 nucleotides match TRBD1. Losses at the gene ends were 2 bases for V and 5 bases for J; bases not matched to a gene: 6. The CDR3 spans 15 residues. The V gene's germline CDR1 is MNHEY and CDR2 SVGAGI. Here the CDR3 reads CASSYRWTGGHEQYF. The CDR3 DNA is TGTGCCAGCAGTTACCGATGGACAGGGGGTCACGAGCAGTACTTC.

The chain uses TRBV27 and TRBJ2-7, with unresolved D. The V and J ends lost 7 bases and 3 bases respectively, with 13 bases between them. This CDR3 spans 13 amino acids. Germline loops: CDR1 MNHEY, CDR2 SMNVEV (reference sequence). CDR3 sequence: CASIPHPSYEQYF. The CDR3 DNA reads as TGTGCCAGCATCCCACACCCCAGCTACGAGCAGTACTTC.

J is TRBJ2-7 and V is TRBV27; 7 positions agree with TRBD1. Germline V gives CDR1 MNHEY, CDR2 SMNVEV (reference sequence). The junction had 10 bases not matched to a gene; V was cut back by 3 bases and J by 2 bases. This CDR3 region has 16 residues. DNA of the CDR3: TGTGCCAGCAGTTTTTATCCGGGACAGCCCCCCTACGAGCAGTACTTC. Residues: CASSFYPGQPPYEQYF.

V usage is TRBV7-2 and J usage is TRBJ1-2; no firm D call. The V gene's germline CDR1 is SGHTA and CDR2 FQGNSA. Trimming took off 1 base at V and 4 bases at J, with 16 bases between the two ends. The CDR3 sequence is 16 residues long. The CDR3 loop reads CASSLGSAGDGYGYTF. For the CDR3, the DNA is TGTGCCAGCAGCTTAGGATCGGCCGGGGATGGCTATGGCTACACCTTC. Looking up the rest from reference TRBV7-2 and TRBJ1-2 gives the full variable domain: GAGVSQSPSNKVTEKGKDVELRCDPISGHTALYWYRQSLGQGLEFLIYFQGNSAPDKSGLPSDRFSAERTGGSVSTLTIQRTQQEDSAVYLCASSLGSAGDGYGYTFGSGTRLTVV.

This sequence joins TRBV6-6 and TRBJ2-2, with 8 bases lining up with TRBD1. Germline loops: CDR1 MNHNY, CDR2 SVGAGI (reference sequence). This CDR3 spans 14 amino acids. Germline trimming cut 5 bases from V and 4 bases from J; bases unmatched to any gene: 3. The CDR3 is CASSPTGATGELFF. CDR3 DNA: TGTGCCAGCAGTCCGACAGGGGCCACCGGGGAGCTGTTTTTT.